This entry is about one TCR beta chain. Its cognate antigen has yet to be identified. One base away there is no much larger clone; base qualities are not given. The germline V gene (reference sequence) gives CDR1 as LGHDT and CDR2 as YNNKEL. Relative to germline, V is missing 1 base and J is missing 6 bases, with 2 bases of the junction outside any gene match. The CDR3 holds 15 amino acids from the cysteine to the phenylalanine. Here the CDR3 DNA is all that survives: 45 bases in frame from base 1. This record belongs to a study of control samples from healthy donors and cancer patients (dated by TCRdb to about 2020). Library construction relied on the immunoSEQ multiplex PCR assay. TCRdb limited this immuneACCESS table to in-frame rearrangements with V and J called. A share of clones is missing; checked studies link under half to unresolved V genes, and the rest is unexplained. Here the sample has under 450,000 clones; about nine tenths occur a single time. Clones ranked in the top ten supply more than 6% of the sample.

The chain is assembled from TRBV3-1 (or the pseudogene TRBV3-2) and TRBJ2-1; TRBD2 matches 11 bases in the middle. This receptor was obtained from a man aged 40-50 years with head and neck cancer. Sample: PBMCs. The sequence in DNA is TGTGCCAGCAGCCAAGTGACTAGCGGGGTCAATGAGCAGTTCTTC. Translated, this is CASSQVTSGVNEQFF.